This T cell receptor (beta chain) emerged from a study of shared clonotypes between healthy human individuals. Using immunoSEQ multiplex PCR, the repertoire was profiled, and TCRdb retains in-frame clones only, with some absent. Of about 2 million clones in the sample, about 95% were seen once. Trimming took 8 bases from V and 2 from J, leaving 16 bases between them. Germline lookup yields CDR1 LNHDA and CDR2 SQIVND (reference sequence). This CDR3 contains 15 residues. The V gene is TRBV19, the J gene TRBJ2-1; no firm D call. The sequence was collected from a young man in good health. The sequenced sample consisted of naive CD4+ T cells sorted from blood. Subset: CD45RA+ positively selected. CDR3 sequence: CASARAPTAYNEQFF. In nucleotides, the CDR3 is TGTGCCAGTGCTAGGGCCCCAACAGCCTACAATGAGCAGTTCTTC.